The present entry profiles one TCR beta chain with its context. No antigen is known for it. Other DNA sequences in this specimen translate into the identical CDR3. A sort by CD45RO/CCR7/CD25/CD127/CD95/CD27 yielded CD4+ naive, central memory, regulatory and stem cell-like memory cells. Of the isolated RNA, all was reverse transcribed, and so the sequenced material was expressed TCRB transcripts. The assay was immunoSEQ multiplex PCR, and TCRdb's table has in-frame clones only and misses some. The repertoire consists of over 600,000 clones, with roughly 12% occurring once and the leading ten covering around 0.12%. The data belong to a study of beta chain features in type 1 diabetes. As for the study in general: Summed over all samples, the examined sorted cells came to some 99 million.

Whole-study findings and limits: Relative to healthy donors, patients appeared to have naive, central memory and Treg TCRB repertoires that were more similar. Whether HLA type influences TCRB rearrangement remained unresolved here. Significant though moderate, a shortening of TCRB CDR3s appeared in all four CD4+ subsets of Type 1 diabetes patients.

With 1 base clipped from V and 8 bases from J, the junction kept 3 bases outside the gene matches. CDR1 is SGHTA and CDR2 is FQGNSA in the germline V gene. This CDR3 is built from 13 residues. This sequence was found in a man under 40 with type 1 diabetes. The chain links TRBV7-2 to TRBJ1-2; 8 bases map to TRBD1. The sample comprised naive CD4+ T cells from blood. CDR3 nucleotide sequence: TGTGCCAGCAGCTTAGGACAGGGGAGCGGCTACACCTTC. Its protein product is CASSLGQGSGYTF.